This T cell receptor (beta chain) was identified in a study of T cells in Graves' hyperthyroidism and ophthalmopathy. General study findings and limits: Ophthalmopathy, as predicted by the model, came a median roughly 6.3 months after the prediction. Ophthalmopathy stood apart from stable hyperthyroidism in a 13 V-J model.

The CDR3 regions of TCR beta were amplified from RNA transcripts. The HTBI set primed first-round TCR CDR3 RT-PCR. Each CDR3 protein is one row after TCRdb ran MiXCR on the multiplex PCR reads. The sample shows roughly 500,000 distinct CDR3 sequences, roughly 25% of them seen only once. The V gene's germline CDR1 is DFQATT and CDR2 SNEGSKA (reference sequence). The ends lost 7 bases at V and 3 bases at J; junction bases unmatched: 12. This CDR3 spans 15 amino acids. This clonotype occurred a few times. Its antigen is not identified. Sequencing was carried out using blood. The chain is built from TRBV20-1 and TRBJ2-5, with 9 bases that match TRBD2. The sequence derives from a woman aged 25 to 39 with Graves' ophthalmopathy. The CDR3 protein is CSGRGLAGVEETQYF. CDR3 nucleotide sequence: TGCAGTGGAAGGGGTTTAGCGGGGGTCGAAGAGACCCAGTACTTC.